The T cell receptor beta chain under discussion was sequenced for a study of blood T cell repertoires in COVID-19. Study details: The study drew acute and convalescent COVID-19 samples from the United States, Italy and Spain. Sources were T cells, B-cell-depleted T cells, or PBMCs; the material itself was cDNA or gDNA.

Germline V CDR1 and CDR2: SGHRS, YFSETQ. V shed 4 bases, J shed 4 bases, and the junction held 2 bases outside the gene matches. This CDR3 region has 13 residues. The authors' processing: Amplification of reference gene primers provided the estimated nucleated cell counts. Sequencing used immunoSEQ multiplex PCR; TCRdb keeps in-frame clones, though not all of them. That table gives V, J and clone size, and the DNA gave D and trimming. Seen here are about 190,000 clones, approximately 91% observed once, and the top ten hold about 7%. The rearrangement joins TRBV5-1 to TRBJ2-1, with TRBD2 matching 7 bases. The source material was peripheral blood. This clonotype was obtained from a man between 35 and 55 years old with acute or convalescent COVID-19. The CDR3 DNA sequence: TGCGCCAGCAGCGGGGGGGTATACAATGAGCAGTTCTTC. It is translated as CASSGGVYNEQFF. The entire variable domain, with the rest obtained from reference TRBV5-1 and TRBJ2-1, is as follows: KAGVTQTPRYLIKTRGQQVTLSCSPISGHRSVSWYQQTPGQGLQFLFEYFSETQRNKGNFPGRFSGRQFSNSRSEMNVSTLELGDSALYLCASSGGVYNEQFFGPGTRLTVL.